This TCR beta chain originates from a study of cytomegalovirus exposure and HLA in healthy donors. These donors counted as nominally healthy when sampled, but unrecorded immune exposures were likely. PCR amplification relied on 60 Vbeta primers (plus 13 Jbeta primers). Some clones are missing from TCRdb's copy, which holds only in-frame ones; the method was immunoSEQ multiplex PCR. The sample includes 100,000 to 140,000 clones, 81% of them seen just once. The trim removed 4 bases at V and 4 bases at J, leaving 2 bases unmatched. CDR1 is SGDLS and CDR2 is YYNGEE in the germline V gene. The CDR3 has 15 amino acids.

This rearrangement joins TRBV9 to TRBJ2-1, with TRBD2 matching over 13 bases. The source of this sequence is a man under 40 in good health and CMV-seronegative. The sequenced material came from PBMCs. The DNA of the CDR3 is TGTGCCAGCAGCACTAGCGGGGGGGCATACAATGAGCAGTTCTTC. It encodes CASSTSGGAYNEQFF. The variable domain in full, completed from reference TRBV9 and TRBJ2-1, reads DSGVTQTPKHLITATGQRVTLRCSPRSGDLSVYWYQQSLDQGLQFLIQYYNGEERAKGNILERFSAQQFPDLHSELNLSSLELGDSALYFCASSTSGGAYNEQFFGPGTRLTVL.